This TCR beta chain was sequenced in a study of blood T cell repertoires in COVID-19. Germline V gene sequence: CDR1 SGHRS, CDR2 YFSETQ. V gave up 4 bases and J gave up 6 bases; unmatched junction bases: 4. The CDR3 sequence is 13 residues long. This table comes from immunoSEQ multiplex PCR, and its TCRdb copy is limited to in-frame clones, with some not included. The profile shows about 200,000 clones, 75% to 85% of them singletons. This chain joins TRBV5-1 and TRBJ2-1; 7 bases fit TRBD2. Material for sequencing was PBMCs or T cells enriched from blood (not recorded which). This TCR came from a woman in her 40s with acute COVID-19. The CDR3 sequence: CASSPPGGNEQFF. Here the CDR3 DNA reads TGCGCCAGCAGCCCCCCGGGGGGCAATGAGCAGTTCTTC.